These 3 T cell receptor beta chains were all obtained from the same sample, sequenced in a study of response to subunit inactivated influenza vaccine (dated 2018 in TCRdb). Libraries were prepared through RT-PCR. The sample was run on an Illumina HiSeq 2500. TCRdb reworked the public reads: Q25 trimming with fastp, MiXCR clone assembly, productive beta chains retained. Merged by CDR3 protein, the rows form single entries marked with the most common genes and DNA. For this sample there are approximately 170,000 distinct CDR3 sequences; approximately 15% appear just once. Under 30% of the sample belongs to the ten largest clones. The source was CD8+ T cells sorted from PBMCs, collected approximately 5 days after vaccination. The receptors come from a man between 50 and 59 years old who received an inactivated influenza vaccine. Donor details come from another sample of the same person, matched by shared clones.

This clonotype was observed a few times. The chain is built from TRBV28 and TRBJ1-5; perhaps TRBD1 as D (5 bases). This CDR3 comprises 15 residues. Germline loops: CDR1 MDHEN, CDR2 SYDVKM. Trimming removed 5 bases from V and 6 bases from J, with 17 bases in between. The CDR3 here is CASSKASQGVQPQHF. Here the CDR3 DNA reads TGTGCCAGCAGTAAAGCCTCTCAGGGTGTTCAGCCCCAGCATTTT. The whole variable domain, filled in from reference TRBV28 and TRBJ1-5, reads DVKVTQSSRYLVKRTGEKVFLECVQDMDHENMFWYRQDPGLGLRLIYFSYDVKMKEKGDIPEGYSVSREKKERFSLILESASTNQTSMYLCASSKASQGVQPQHFGDGTRLSIL.

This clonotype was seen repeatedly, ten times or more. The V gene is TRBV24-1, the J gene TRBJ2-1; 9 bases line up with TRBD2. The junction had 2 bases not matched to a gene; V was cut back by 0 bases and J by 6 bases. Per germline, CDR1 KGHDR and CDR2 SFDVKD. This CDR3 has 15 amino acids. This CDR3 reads CATSDLGSGGNEQFF. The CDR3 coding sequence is TGTGCCACCAGTGATTTGGGTAGCGGGGGCAATGAGCAGTTCTTC.

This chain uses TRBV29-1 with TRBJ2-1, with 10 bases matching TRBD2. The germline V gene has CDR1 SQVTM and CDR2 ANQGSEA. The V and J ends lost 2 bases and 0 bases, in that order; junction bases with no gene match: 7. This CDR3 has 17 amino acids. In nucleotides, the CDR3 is TGCAGCGTTGAATCGGGACTAGCGCACAGCTCCTACAATGAGCAGTTCTTC. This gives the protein CSVESGLAHSSYNEQFF.